This TCR beta chain emerged from a study of beta chain features in type 1 diabetes. Findings and caveats of the study: When Type 1 diabetes patients were examined, their TCRB CDR3s proved moderately but significantly shorter in all four CD4+ subsets.

A CD45RO/CCR7/CD25/CD127/CD95/CD27 panel sorted naive, central memory, regulatory and stem cell-like memory CD4+ cells. Sorted populations were all over 98% pure. Every bit of the isolated RNA underwent reverse transcription, so sequencing read expressed TCRB transcripts. The assay was immunoSEQ multiplex PCR, and TCRdb's table has in-frame clones only and misses some. This repertoire shows about 280,000 clones, about 15% found once; its top ten account for less than 0.02%. V dropped 2 bases and J dropped 2; count of bases not matched to a gene: 3. The CDR3 runs 13 residues. Germline values: CDR1 SQVTM, CDR2 ANQGSEA. With regard to this clone: Its matching antigen is unknown.

Sequenced material: naive CD4+ T cells from blood. The chain is built from TRBV29-1 and TRBJ2-7; 7 bases fit TRBD1. This TCR came from a man aged 18 to 30 with type 1 diabetes. DNA of the CDR3: TGCAGCGTTGAAACCCAGGGGGCCTACGAGCAGTACTTC. Protein: CSVETQGAYEQYF.